This TCR beta chain derives from a study of breast tumors, draining lymph nodes, adjacent tissues. Axillary draining lymph nodes of breast cancer patients supplied the node samples. TCRdb re-called the multiplex PCR reads with MiXCR, one entry per CDR3 protein. The sample includes roughly 100,000 distinct CDR3 sequences, 30% of them seen just once. V was clipped by 4 bases and J by 5 bases; unmatched bases: 4. This CDR3 spans 13 amino acids. CDR1 is ENHRY, CDR2 SYGVKD, per germline. Study-wide findings and caveats: Most tumor T cells seemingly derive from lymph node, then expand in tumor. Tumor repertoires ranked between lymph nodes and nontumor tissue in diversity, with V and J gene preferences.

This clonotype was counted ten times or more. Its specificity is unknown. Sequencing was carried out using axillary lymph node tissue. J is TRBJ1-1 and V is TRBV10-3; the match to TRBD1 covers 7 bases. The TCR was taken from a female donor with breast cancer. Some clones in this sample may be carry-over from other donors' samples. CDR3 coding DNA: TGTGCCATCAGTGGACCAGGGGGTACTGAAGCTTTCTTT. Translating gives CAISGPGGTEAFF.